This T cell receptor beta chain was captured in a study of cytomegalovirus exposure and HLA in healthy donors. For the study at large: One earlier analysis, a look at 150 million to 200 million T cells, found some 120 million unique TCR beta sequences.

Study results and limitations: In terms of immune exposure information, only CMV serostatus was available.

This clone was counted between two and nine times. Its matching antigen is unknown. This CDR3 has 16 amino acids. Germline V gene sequence: CDR1 MNHEY, CDR2 SVGAGI. V lost 1 base and J lost 4; bases outside the gene matches: 5. It was with 60 Vbeta and 13 Jbeta primers that the PCR ran. Produced via immunoSEQ multiplex PCR; TCRdb's table is partial and in-frame only. The top ten clones hold about 2.5% of a sample with approximately 90,000 clones, approximately 7.6% of them seen once. The TCR originated in a man over 45 in good health and CMV-seronegative. The chain recombines TRBV6-5 with TRBJ2-2, with 8 bases identical to TRBD2. Material: PBMCs. CDR3 DNA sequence: TGTGCCAGCAGTTACTTCGGGACTAGAACCACCGGGGAGCTGTTTTTT. As protein: CASSYFGTRTTGELFF.